These 2 T cell receptor beta chains were sequenced from one sample in a study of shared clonotypes between healthy human individuals. Sequenced by immunoSEQ multiplex PCR; TCRdb stores in-frame clones only, minus some. The data hold around 2,100,000 clones, with about 95% observed a single time. Naive-designated CD8 cells lacked CD45RO, were positively enriched for CCR7, and omitted terminally differentiated effector memory CD45RA+ cells. Sequences were obtained from naive CD8+ T cells sorted from blood. These receptors all stem from a man aged 18 to 29 in good health.

This clone has just one count. This chain uses TRBV27 with TRBJ1-5; possible D gene TRBD1, 6 bases. Germline CDR1 reads MNHEY; CDR2 reads SMNVEV (reference sequence). Trimming removed 6 bases at V and 0 bases at J, with 18 bases between. The CDR3 is made up of 17 amino acids. The CDR3 spells CASRVGAGEYSNQPQHF. In DNA, the CDR3 is TGTGCCAGCAGGGTTGGGGCAGGGGAATATAGCAATCAGCCCCAGCATTTT.

This chain links TRBV27 with TRBJ2-1; TRBD2 aligns across 9 bases. The ends lost 5 bases at V and 7 bases at J; junction bases unmatched: 6. Germline values: CDR1 MNHEY, CDR2 SMNVEV (reference sequence). CDR3 length: 14 residues. The CDR3 is CASSARLAENEQFF. The CDR3 nucleotides read TGTGCCAGCAGTGCACGACTAGCGGAGAATGAGCAGTTCTTC.